This entry features one T cell receptor beta chain sequence. Its antigen is as yet unknown. Germline CDR1 SNHLY, CDR2 FYNNEI. CDR3 length: 16 amino acids. V was shortened by 6 bases and J by 9 bases, with 26 bases between the two germline ends. This sample is drawn from a study of cytomegalovirus exposure and HLA in healthy donors. Study-wide context: A subsequent analysis stated that the 100 to 150 validation repertoires were run on the same platform as the approximately 700 first-cohort repertoires. Study-wide results and limits: The study designated around 150 TCR beta chains cytomegalovirus-associated. Within the 120 or so validation repertoires, first-cohort TCR clusters tended to co-occur, according to a later analysis.

The repertoire was sequenced with immunoSEQ multiplex PCR; TCRdb's copy has only in-frame clones and lacks some. This sample has about 130,000 clones, with roughly 89% found just once. Separate from the approximately 700-subject first cohort was the approximately 110-subject validation cohort, to which the donors belonged. Sequenced material: PBMCs. The TCR originated in a woman younger than 30 in good health and CMV-seronegative. V is TRBV2 and J is TRBJ2-5; a possible D gene is TRBD2 (6 bases). The DNA of the CDR3 is TGTGCCAGCAGGGCCCCCGGGGGAGCGGCCACCGGGGCCCAGTACTTC. This codes for CASRAPGGAATGAQYF. The full variable domain, completed using reference TRBV2 and TRBJ2-5, is EPEVTQTPSHQVTQMGQEVILRCVPISNHLYFYWYRQILGQKVEFLVSFYNNEISEKSEIFDDQFSVERPDGSNFTLKIRSTKLEDSAMYFCASRAPGGAATGAQYFGPGTRLLVL.